This T cell receptor (beta chain) was identified in a study of regulatory T cells in long-lasting Graves disease. Study-level information: Persistence in Graves' disease required over 5 years of antithyroid drugs plus positive TSH receptor antibodies. The study, taken as a whole, reports: Segments TRBV28, TRBJ1-2 and TRBJ2-5 showed preferential usage in persistent disease. Small numbers of samples may have cut accuracy.

The CDR3 has 16 residues. The V and J ends lost 0 bases and 1 base respectively, with 13 bases between them. Germline V gives CDR1 SGHDT, CDR2 YYEEEE. Time point defined: persistent/refractory GD, antithyroid drugs over 5 years with positive TRAb. The TCR library was prepared using RNA isolated from PBMCs. Building the TCR beta libraries relied on iRepertoire HTBI primers, and CDR3 regions underwent Arm-PCR. Original data processing: Detected in the samples were around 59 TRBV and around 15 TRBJ segments. In TCRdb, the multiplex PCR reads were re-called with MiXCR into one record per CDR3 protein. In this record, the V and J calls reflect TCRdb's handling and not the investigators' own analysis. The table has a few hundred thousand distinct CDR3 sequences, less than 30% seen once; the top ten hold around 30%. This clonotype was counted ten times or more. What it binds is unknown.

The rearrangement joins TRBV5-6 to TRBJ2-5, with a tentative D call TRBD1 (6 bases). The sequenced sample was peripheral blood mononuclear cells (PBMCs), obtained when the disease was refractory, from a patient treated with antithyroid drugs. This sequence was found in a woman aged 35 to 49 with Graves disease. This CDR3 is CASSLGGQTPQETQYF. The CDR3 DNA reads as TGTGCCAGCAGCTTGGGGGGGCAGACACCCCAAGAGACCCAGTACTTC.